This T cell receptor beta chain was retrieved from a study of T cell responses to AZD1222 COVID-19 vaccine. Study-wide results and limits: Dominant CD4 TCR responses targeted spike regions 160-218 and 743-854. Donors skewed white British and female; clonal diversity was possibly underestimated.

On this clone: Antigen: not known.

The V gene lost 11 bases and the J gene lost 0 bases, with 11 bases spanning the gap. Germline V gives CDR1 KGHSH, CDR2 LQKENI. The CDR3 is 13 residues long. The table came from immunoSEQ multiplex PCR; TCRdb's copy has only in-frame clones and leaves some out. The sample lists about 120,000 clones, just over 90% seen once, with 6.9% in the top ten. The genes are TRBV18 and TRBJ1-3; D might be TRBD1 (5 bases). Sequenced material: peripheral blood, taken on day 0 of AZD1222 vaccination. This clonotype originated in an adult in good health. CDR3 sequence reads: CAGGAASGNTIYF. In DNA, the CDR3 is TGTGCCGGAGGGGCAGCCTCTGGAAACACCATATATTTT.